This T cell receptor beta chain appears in the sequencing data of a study of CD8 T cells in ankylosing spondylitis. Findings of the study overall: Clones that were linked to disease were CD8+ and were relatively rare in peripheral blood. There was reportedly significant enrichment of clones that were disease-linked in matched ankylosing spondylitis synovial fluid.

The CDR3 has 15 residues. V was cut by 5 bases and J by 2 bases, with 13 bases left in between. From germline, CDR1 is MDHEN and CDR2 SYDVKM. Using its own MiXCR run on the 5' RACE reads, TCRdb lists one record per CDR3 protein. Of more than 110,000 distinct CDR3 sequences listed, approximately 8.4% were seen once; the top ten hold roughly 8%. This clonotype turned up a few times. Antigen unknown. The material sequenced was synovial fluid, either unsorted or a sorted T cell fraction (not recorded which). The source of this sequence is a male donor with ankylosing spondylitis. The chain carries TRBV28 and TRBJ2-1; tentatively, D is TRBD2 (6 bases). In DNA form, the CDR3 reads TGTGCCAGCAGTGACGGCGGGGACCCCTACAATGAGCAGTTCTTC. It codes for CASSDGGDPYNEQFF.